The rows below give T cell receptor beta chains drawn from one sample of a study of blood T cell repertoires in COVID-19. Generated by immunoSEQ multiplex PCR, the TCRdb table keeps only in-frame clones and is missing some. The table lists hundreds of thousands of clones, roughly 87% of them singletons. The source material was peripheral blood. Receptor source: a human donor in a cohort sampled during active COVID-19. CDR3s include the opening cysteine and the closing phenylalanine or tryptophan. The D gene is left open where the match is weak. Rows give clone size only sometimes, using once, few, many, or a class for an expanded clone.

j_call clone_size d_call v_call cdr3_length cdr3_aa cdr3_nt
TRBJ2-7 - - TRBV29-1 12 CSVGQRSYEQYF TGCAGCGTTGGTCAGCGGTCCTACGAGCAGTACTTC
TRBJ2-3 - - TRBV7-9 14 CASSSGLVWDTQYF TGTGCCAGCAGTTCGGGACTCGTATGGGATACGCAGTATTTT
TRBJ2-1 - - TRBV3-1/TRBV3-2 14 CASSQVTQSDEQFF TGTGCCAGCAGCCAAGTGACACAGTCCGATGAGCAGTTCTTC
TRBJ2-7 - - TRBV28 15 CASSLSRQGTYEQYF TGTGCCAGCAGTTTGAGCCGGCAGGGGACCTACGAGCAGTACTTC
TRBJ1-1 once - TRBV10-2 12 CASSGGVVSAFF TGCGCCAGCAGCGGGGGGGTCGTCTCAGCTTTCTTT
TRBJ1-6 - TRBD1 TRBV11-2 14 CASSLGRQGSPLHF TGTGCCAGCAGCTTAGGTAGACAGGGTTCACCCCTCCACTTT
TRBJ2-7 - - TRBV6-4 15 CASNSPPDSSYEQYF TGTGCCAGCAATAGTCCTCCGGACAGTTCCTACGAGCAGTACTTC
TRBJ1-1 - - TRBV19 17 CASTRGPAQKANTEAFF TGTGCCAGTACCCGCGGGCCAGCCCAAAAGGCGAACACTGAAGCTTTCTTT
TRBJ2-7 - - TRBV2 12 CARGGREYEQYF TGTGCCAGAGGAGGCAGAGAATACGAGCAGTACTTC
TRBJ1-2 - - TRBV5-6 13 CASSLGTVYGYTF TGTGCCAGCAGCTTGGGAACAGTCTATGGCTACACCTTC
TRBJ1-2 - - TRBV9 11 CASSAEGGYTF TGTGCCAGCAGCGCTGAGGGTGGCTACACCTTC
TRBJ1-5 - - TRBV6-2/TRBV6-3 17 CASSYVGGGLSNQPQHF TGTGCCAGCAGTTACGTGGGGGGGGGCTTGAGCAATCAGCCCCAGCATTTT
TRBJ1-5 - TRBD1 TRBV5-4 14 CASSHRGSNQPQHF TGTGCCAGCAGCCACAGGGGGAGCAATCAGCCCCAGCATTTT
TRBJ1-1 - TRBD1 TRBV6-5 13 CASRYDRGTEAFF TGTGCCAGCAGATACGACAGGGGCACTGAAGCTTTCTTT
TRBJ1-1 - TRBD1 TRBV10-3 15 CAISEGTGITTEAFF TGTGCCATCAGTGAGGGGACAGGGATAACCACTGAAGCTTTCTTT
TRBJ1-4 - TRBD1 TRBV2 14 CASSWDRGKEKLFF TGTGCCAGCAGCTGGGACAGGGGAAAAGAAAAACTGTTTTTT
TRBJ2-7 - TRBD2 TRBV6-1 18 CASSDLAGGAGSSYEQYF TGTGCCAGCAGTGATCTAGCGGGAGGGGCGGGTAGTTCCTACGAGCAGTACTTC
TRBJ2-7 once TRBD2 TRBV25-1 13 CATTGGPPYEQYF TGTGCCACCACGGGAGGGCCTCCCTACGAGCAGTACTTC
TRBJ2-7 - - TRBV27 13 CASSFRGSYEQYF TGTGCCAGCAGTTTCCGAGGGTCCTACGAGCAGTACTTC
TRBJ2-3 - - TRBV7-2 17 CASSLNSGVRGTDTQYF TGTGCCAGCAGCTTAAATAGCGGAGTACGTGGAACAGATACGCAGTATTTT
TRBJ1-2 few - TRBV5-4 12 CASSSHRDGYTF TGTGCCAGCAGCTCCCACAGGGATGGCTACACCTTC
TRBJ2-5 - - TRBV3-1/TRBV3-2 14 CASSQNGRWETQYF TGTGCCAGCAGCCAAAACGGGAGATGGGAGACCCAGTACTTC
TRBJ2-7 few - TRBV11-2 11 CASTPGYEQYF TGTGCCAGCACCCCCGGCTACGAGCAGTACTTC
TRBJ2-1 - TRBD2 TRBV5-1 15 CASSGTSGLGNEQFF TGCGCCAGCAGCGGGACTAGCGGCCTTGGGAATGAGCAGTTCTTC
TRBJ1-1 - - TRBV28 12 CASSSVNTEAFF TGTGCCAGCAGTTCGGTGAACACTGAAGCTTTCTTT
TRBJ1-2 - - TRBV5-1 13 CTSSLNQGYGYTF TGCACCAGCAGCTTGAATCAGGGCTATGGCTACACCTTC